Sequencing of this T cell receptor (beta chain) was carried out in a study of blood T cell repertoires in COVID-19. Across the whole study: The samples span acute and convalescent COVID-19 from the United States, Italy and Spain. Nucleic acid was either cDNA or gDNA, and it came from T cells, B-cell-depleted T cells, or PBMCs.

As originally analysed: Amplified reference gene primers provided the basis for estimating nucleated cell counts. Method: immunoSEQ multiplex PCR; TCRdb's copy keeps in-frame clones and lacks some. V, J and clone size are those of that table, while D and trimming were read from the DNA. Among about 62,000 clones listed, more than 70% were seen once. CDR3 length: 16 amino acids. Sequences were obtained from peripheral blood. V and J are TRBV21-1 and TRBJ2-1; whether TRBD1, the table's D call, matches the DNA was not checked. TRBV21-1 is noted as a pseudogene. The sequence was obtained from a human donor in a cohort sampled during active COVID-19. CDR3 residues: CASSKETGPPYNEQFF. DNA of the CDR3: TGTGCCAGCAGCAAAGAAACAGGGCCCCCCTACAATGAGCAGTTCTTC.